Below, 23 T cell receptor beta chains from the same sample are listed, as sequenced in a study of human T cells and chemical hapten exposure. TCRdb reanalysed the RACE reads using MiXCR and keeps one entry per CDR3 protein. The repertoire consists of about 270,000 distinct CDR3 sequences, with over 7.5% occurring once and the leading ten covering 0.9% to 1.5%. The time point: pre-sensitization, week 0. Sample treatment: therapeutic diphenylcyclopropenone sensitization with weekly scalp DPC. This specimen consisted of whole blood, obtained in connection with sensitization to the hapten diphenylcyclopropenone (DPC). Receptors originate from a man younger than 30 with alopecia areata. Some clones in this sample may be carry-over from other donors' samples.

This clonotype has just a few counts. This chain links TRBV10-3 with TRBJ1-5; D is undetermined. The CDR3 is 13 amino acids. Trimming took off 11 bases at V and 6 bases at J, with 17 bases between the two ends. The germline CDR1 and CDR2 sequences are ENHRY and SYGVKD. CDR3 loop: CASAWSLGQPQHF. The CDR3 region has the DNA TGTGCCTCAGCCTGGAGCCTTGGTCAGCCCCAGCATTTT.

The CDR3 spells CASSQDRLGSEQFF. For the CDR3, the DNA is TGCGCCAGCAGCCAAGATCGGTTAGGTAGTGAGCAGTTCTTC. The chain is built from TRBV4-3 and TRBJ2-1; D is uncertain. The CDR3 has 14 residues. The germline CDR1 and CDR2 sequences are LGHNA and YSLEER. V lost 0 bases, J lost 9 bases, and 12 bases lay in between.

In its sample, this clonotype was seen many times. The chain joins TRBV11-1 to TRBJ1-1; the D is unclear. This CDR3 has 12 residues. The germline gives CDR1 SGHAT, CDR2 FQDESV (reference sequence). Trimming stripped 4 bases from V and 4 bases from J, with 7 bases between. The CDR3 sequence: CASSWLRTEAFF. In DNA, the CDR3 is TGTGCCAGCAGCTGGTTACGCACTGAAGCTTTCTTT.

This clonotype was seen a handful of times. The rearrangement uses TRBV18 and TRBJ1-1; D ambiguous. This CDR3 has 13 residues. V lost 3 bases, J lost 8 bases, and 13 bases lay in between. Per germline, CDR1 KGHSH and CDR2 LQKENI. The CDR3 loop reads CASSPEETGEAFF. Here the CDR3 DNA reads TGTGCCAGCTCACCCGAGGAGACGGGGGAAGCTTTCTTT.

This clonotype was detected ten times or more. This chain's CDR3 is CACRGPGQPQHF. Written as DNA, the CDR3 is TGTGCCTGCCGGGGGCCAGGTCAGCCCCAGCATTTT. The chain has TRBV28 and TRBJ1-5; possibly TRBD1 for D (6 bases). The CDR3 runs 12 residues. The germline V and J ends were trimmed by 11 bases and 6 bases, with 14 bases remaining between them. Germline V lookup: CDR1 MDHEN, CDR2 SYDVKM.

This clonotype was seen only a few times. The chain employs TRBV14 and TRBJ2-7; TRBD1 aligns across 9 bases. CDR1 SGHDN and CDR2 FVKESK come from the germline V gene. Trimming removed 5 bases from V and 3 bases from J; junction bases left unmatched: 5. There are 14 residues in the CDR3. CDR3 bases: TGTGCCAGCAGCGCGCGGGACAGGGACTACGAGCAGTACGTC. Its translation: CASSARDRDYEQYV.

The rearrangement links TRBV5-4 to TRBJ2-7; 12 nucleotides line up with TRBD1. Germline values: CDR1 SGHNT, CDR2 YYREEE (reference sequence). This CDR3 has 15 amino acids. V trimming: 3 bases; J trimming: 6 bases; junction bases outside the gene matches: 7. CDR3 amino acids: CASSSPGQGALEQYF. For the CDR3, the DNA is TGTGCCAGCAGCTCCCCGGGACAGGGGGCCCTCGAGCAGTACTTC.

This clonotype occurred many times. This sequence joins TRBV12-3 or TRBV12-4 and TRBJ1-1; D ambiguous. CDR3 length equals 13 residues. With 7 bases removed from V and 1 base from J, the gap between germline ends came to 10 bases. The CDR3 nucleotides are TGTGCCAGCACCCTGGCGGGGAACACTGAAGCTTTCTTT. Translated, it gives CASTLAGNTEAFF.

This clonotype was picked up many times. The V gene is TRBV6-5, the J gene TRBJ1-2, with a weak D call TRBD1 (6 bases). V lost 5 bases to trimming and J lost 4 bases, with 11 bases between them. CDR3 length: 13 amino acids. CDR1 and CDR2 from the germline V gene are MNHEY and SVGAGI. CDR3 residues: CASSSRDTYGYTF. The CDR3, as DNA: TGTGCCAGCAGTAGCCGGGACACCTATGGCTACACCTTC.

V is TRBV5-6 and J is TRBJ1-1, with a possible D match to TRBD1 (6 bases). The V and J ends lost 0 bases and 0 bases respectively, with 15 bases between them. Per the germline V gene, CDR1 is SGHDT and CDR2 is YYEEEE. The CDR3 runs to 17 residues. Here the CDR3 reads CASSLDRAIEMNTEAFF. The CDR3 nucleotides are TGTGCCAGCAGCTTGGACAGGGCGATCGAAATGAACACTGAAGCTTTCTTT.

This clonotype was observed a handful of times. J is TRBJ2-2 and V is TRBV28, with no clear D. V was shortened by 7 bases and J by 1 base, with 13 bases between the two germline ends. This CDR3 spans 15 amino acids. CDR1 MDHEN and CDR2 SYDVKM come from the germline V gene. CDR3 bases: TGTGCCAGCACTATCCGCCCGGGGAACACCGGGGAGCTGTTTTTT. Translated, it gives CASTIRPGNTGELFF.

J is TRBJ1-2 and V is TRBV12-3 or TRBV12-4; D uncertain. V was shortened by 2 bases and J by 4 bases, with 5 bases between the two germline ends. The CDR3 is 12 amino acids. The CDR3, as DNA: TGTGCCAGCAGTTTACAGGCCTATGGCTACACCTTC. It is translated as CASSLQAYGYTF.

The table lists this clonotype with a few counts. V and J are TRBV11-2 and TRBJ2-5, with D possibly matching TRBD1 (6 bases). Trimming left V 5 bases short and J 5 bases short, with 15 bases between. The CDR3 covers 14 residues. CDR1 and CDR2 (germline): SGHAT, FQNNGV. In nucleotides, the CDR3 is TGTGCCAGCAGCCCAGACAGGACTCGTGAGACCCAGTACTTC. Amino acids: CASSPDRTRETQYF.

The V call is TRBV12-3 or TRBV12-4, the J call TRBJ1-2, with TRBD1 as a possible D gene (5 bases). This CDR3 has 14 residues. V was clipped by 3 bases and J by 8 bases, with 16 bases between them. CDR3 protein: CASSFTGDSHGYTF. The CDR3, as DNA: TGTGCCAGCAGTTTCACAGGTGACTCCCACGGCTACACCTTC.

This clonotype has a count of ten or more. The chain carries TRBV2 and TRBJ1-1; 10 bases line up with TRBD1. Germline V gene data show CDR1 as SNHLY and CDR2 as FYNNEI. The ends lost 1 base at V and 5 bases at J; junction bases unmatched: 7. The CDR3 sequence is 16 residues long. CDR3 in amino acids: CASSEGGGTGVTEAFF. As DNA, the CDR3 is TGTGCCAGCAGTGAAGGGGGCGGGACAGGGGTGACTGAAGCTTTCTTT.

The table lists this clonotype with many counts. CDR3 sequence (DNA): TGTGCCAGCAGCCAAGGGCGCCGGTTTTATGGCTACACCTTC. Protein sequence: CASSQGRRFYGYTF. This chain uses TRBV14 with TRBJ1-2; D gene unclear. Looked up from germline, CDR1 is SGHDN and CDR2 is FVKESK. The CDR3 totals 14 residues. V was cut by 1 base and J by 5 bases, with 11 bases left in between.

This clonotype was counted a few times. The J gene is TRBJ2-7, the V gene TRBV4-2; D is uncertain. The CDR3 extends over 12 amino acids. Germline CDR1 LGHNA, CDR2 YNFKEQ. V lost 0 bases, J lost 2 bases, and 2 bases lay in between. The CDR3 DNA sequence: TGTGCCAGCAGCCAAGAAACCTACGAGCAGTACTTC. It codes for CASSQETYEQYF.

This clonotype was seen repeatedly, ten times or more. The chain is built from TRBV28 and TRBJ1-5; maybe TRBD1 (6 bases). This CDR3 region has 13 residues. V was trimmed by 6 bases and J by 2 bases, leaving 8 bases between them. Germline V gene data show CDR1 as MDHEN and CDR2 as SYDVKM. CDR3 amino acids: CASRRQGNQPQHF. The CDR3 nucleotides read TGTGCCAGCAGGCGACAGGGCAATCAGCCCCAGCATTTT.

This clonotype has just a few counts. This chain's CDR3 is CASSYWASGGGKETQYF. In DNA, the CDR3 is TGTGCCAGCAGTTACTGGGCTAGCGGGGGGGGAAAAGAGACCCAGTACTTC. The chain employs TRBV6-5 and TRBJ2-5; 12 bases match TRBD2. Germline CDR1 is MNHEY and CDR2 is SVGAGI. V was pared by 1 base and J by 3 bases, with 6 bases of the junction left unmatched. There are 17 residues in the CDR3.

There are many counts of this clonotype. The chain couples TRBV9 to TRBJ2-7; maybe TRBD1 (5 bases). The germline V gene encodes CDR1 SGDLS and CDR2 YYNGEE. V shed 3 bases and J shed 4 bases, with 14 bases lying between them. The CDR3 has 14 residues. The CDR3 region is CASSEGTYRYEQYF. The CDR3 DNA reads TGTGCCAGCAGCGAGGGCACCTACAGGTACGAGCAGTACTTC.

The table lists this clonotype with a few counts. The rearrangement joins TRBV6-2 or TRBV6-3 to TRBJ2-1; the D is unclear. The CDR3 length is 14 residues. Looked up from germline, CDR1 is MNHEY and CDR2 is SVGEGT. V shed 5 bases and J shed 3 bases, with 11 bases lying between them. The CDR3 is CASSERSIYNEQFF. The CDR3 region has the DNA TGTGCCAGCAGTGAAAGGTCTATCTACAATGAGCAGTTCTTC.

For this clonotype: The junction does not match germline at one end; this may be a read error. The chain is built from TRBV5-1 and TRBJ1-3, with unresolved D. Germline CDR1 and CDR2: SGHRS and YFSETQ. CDR3 size: 14 residues. CDR3 nucleotide sequence: TGCGCCAGCAGCACCGACGGATCTGGAAGCACCATATATTTT. This gives the protein CASSTDGSGSTIYF.

The chain couples TRBV28 to TRBJ1-5; no clear D. Germline lookup yields CDR1 MDHEN and CDR2 SYDVKM. The V gene lost 0 bases and the J gene lost 7 bases, with 4 bases spanning the gap. This CDR3 has 12 amino acids. CDR3 amino acids: CASSLWSQPQHF. CDR3 DNA: TGTGCCAGCAGTTTATGGTCCCAGCCCCAGCATTTT.